The text below deals with one T cell receptor beta chain. The data were taken from a study of cytomegalovirus exposure and HLA in healthy donors. Germline values: CDR1 SQVTM, CDR2 ANQGSEA. The CDR3 contains 14 residues. The V segment lost 3 bases and the J segment 3 bases; nucleotides outside the gene matches: 8. The PCR employed 60 Vbeta primers together with 13 Jbeta primers. Sequencing used immunoSEQ multiplex PCR; TCRdb keeps in-frame clones, though not all of them. This specimen shows 200,000 or so clones; the ten leading clones hold 1.1%. V usage is TRBV29-1 and J usage is TRBJ2-7; 7 nucleotides agree with TRBD2. The receptor was derived from a girl under 10 years old in good health and CMV-seropositive. What was sequenced was PBMCs. As DNA, the CDR3 is TGCAGCGTTGAGGGAGGGGCACCTGACTACGAGCAGTACTTC. Its translation is CSVEGGAPDYEQYF.